This T cell receptor beta chain was sequenced during a study of cytomegalovirus exposure and HLA in healthy donors. Study outcomes and limitations: In a later analysis, 15,000 to 20,000 TCR beta sequences were associated with HLA alleles at 0.05 false discovery rate. Associated with cytomegalovirus, according to the listing, were 150 to 200 TCR beta chains.

CDR3 length equals 15 residues. Trimming at V came to 5 bases and at J to 1 base, leaving 3 bases not matched to a gene. The PCR made use of 60 Vbeta and 13 Jbeta primers. Using immunoSEQ multiplex PCR, the repertoire was profiled, and TCRdb retains in-frame clones only, with some absent. The sample contains approximately 53,000 clones, 72% of which appear only once. Regarding this clone: The antigen is not known.

This sequence was found in a woman between 50 and 59 years old in good health and CMV-seronegative. Sequenced material: PBMCs. V usage is TRBV23-1 and J usage is TRBJ1-5, with TRBD1 identical over 9 bases. TRBV23-1 is an open reading frame whose function is uncertain. DNA for the CDR3: TGCGCCAGCAGTTTAGGGACAGGGAGCAATCAGCCCCAGCATTTT. Protein product: CASSLGTGSNQPQHF.